This entry concerns a single T cell receptor beta chain. The antigen remains unidentified. This specimen belongs to a study of T-cell memory formation after mild COVID-19. V gave up 1 base and J gave up 8 bases, with 9 bases separating them. From germline, CDR1 is MDHEN and CDR2 SYDVKM. This CDR3 region has 13 residues. Notes on the study in general: Later expanders leaned CD4+, whereas clones that contracted between day 15 and 85 were balanced CD4/CD8.

TCRdb reprocessed the 5' RACE reads via MiXCR and lists one record per CDR3 protein. The top ten hold 25% to 35% of the sample, which has more than 70,000 distinct CDR3 sequences, about 14% seen once. The sequencing sample was made of PBMCs or a T cell subset sorted from them (not recorded which). The clonotype originates from an adult woman who had mild COVID-19 (a few samples of this study predate the infection). Cell type and time point are not known. V is TRBV28 and J is TRBJ2-1; possibly TRBD2 for D (6 bases). CDR3 loop: CASSLSRRDEQFF. The DNA of the CDR3 is TGTGCCAGCAGTTTATCCCGGAGGGATGAGCAGTTCTTC.